This T cell receptor (beta chain) was documented in a study of beta chain features in type 1 diabetes. It was via CD45RO/CCR7/CD25/CD127/CD95/CD27 that CD4+ naive, central memory, regulatory and stem cell-like memory cells were sorted. Study outcomes and limitations: Any role of HLA type in TCRB rearrangement remained unresolved here. Highly expressing activated T cells could be over-counted with a cDNA template.

The V end lost 8 bases, the J end lost 2 bases, and 16 bases lay between the germline ends. The germline V gene encodes CDR1 SNHLY and CDR2 FYNNEI. This CDR3 has 15 residues. Details on this clone: Its target is not known.

Since all of the isolated RNA was reverse transcribed, expressed TCRB transcripts were what got sequenced. TCRdb keeps only in-frame clones here, not all; method: immunoSEQ multiplex PCR. The repertoire holds over 150,000 clones, approximately 8.1% seen once, with about 0.6% in the top ten. Sequencing used central memory CD4+ T cells from blood. The rearrangement joins TRBV2 to TRBJ2-1, with D perhaps matching TRBD2 (6 bases). This clonotype was sampled from a man aged 18-30 years in good health. The CDR3 coding sequence is TGTGCCAGCGAGGTGGGGGGAGCCGCCTACAATGAGCAGTTCTTC. Protein product: CASEVGGAAYNEQFF.